One and the same sample provided the 5 T cell receptor beta chains below, sequenced in a study of blood T cell repertoires in COVID-19. Assay used: immunoSEQ multiplex PCR; TCRdb lists only in-frame clones, some missing. The sample yields about 380,000 clones, approximately 90% seen once. Material: PBMCs or T cells enriched from blood (not recorded which). These receptors came from a woman aged 18-30 years who had recovered from COVID-19.

V and J are TRBV7-2 and TRBJ2-3; 9 nucleotides align to TRBD2. The CDR3 is made up of 16 amino acids. The V segment lost 5 bases and the J segment 7 bases; nucleotides outside the gene matches: 13. Germline V gene sequence: CDR1 SGHTA, CDR2 FQGNSA. CDR3 in amino acids: CASSASGPAGGYTQYF. CDR3 nucleotide sequence: TGTGCCAGCAGCGCTTCGGGGCCAGCGGGGGGCTATACGCAGTATTTT.

The chain combines TRBV5-4 with TRBJ1-3; tentatively, D is TRBD1 (6 bases). CDR1 and CDR2 (germline): SGHNT, YYREEE (reference sequence). This CDR3 has 16 amino acids. V lost 2 bases and J lost 0, with 12 bases in between. CDR3 protein: CASSLKTGNSGNTIYF. The CDR3 DNA sequence: TGTGCCAGCAGCTTAAAGACAGGCAACTCTGGAAACACCATATATTTT.

The V gene is TRBV6-2 or TRBV6-3, the J gene TRBJ1-3, with 7 bases fitting TRBD1. This CDR3 region has 16 residues. Trimming removed 5 bases from V and 4 bases from J; junction bases left unmatched: 11. The germline V gene has CDR1 MNHEY and CDR2 SVGEGT. The chain's CDR3 is CASSRDSSGSGNTIYF. The CDR3, as DNA: TGTGCCAGCAGTCGGGACAGTAGCGGATCGGGAAACACCATATATTTT.

V gene TRBV9 combines with J gene TRBJ2-1; TRBD2 matches 7 bases. CDR1 and CDR2 from the germline V gene are SGDLS and YYNGEE. Trimming at V came to 0 bases and at J to 4 bases, leaving 7 bases not matched to a gene. The CDR3 is 16 residues long. The CDR3 DNA reads TGTGCCAGCAGCGTAGGGTCGGGGGGAGGTTACAATGAGCAGTTCTTC. Its protein is CASSVGSGGGYNEQFF.

V and J are TRBV5-6 and TRBJ1-1; no firm D call. V lost 2 bases to trimming and J lost 7 bases, with 12 bases between them. CDR1 and CDR2 (germline): SGHDT, YYEEEE. The CDR3 spans 13 residues. CDR3 region: CASSFRRRGEAFF. DNA for the CDR3: TGTGCCAGCAGCTTTAGGAGACGGGGTGAAGCTTTCTTT.